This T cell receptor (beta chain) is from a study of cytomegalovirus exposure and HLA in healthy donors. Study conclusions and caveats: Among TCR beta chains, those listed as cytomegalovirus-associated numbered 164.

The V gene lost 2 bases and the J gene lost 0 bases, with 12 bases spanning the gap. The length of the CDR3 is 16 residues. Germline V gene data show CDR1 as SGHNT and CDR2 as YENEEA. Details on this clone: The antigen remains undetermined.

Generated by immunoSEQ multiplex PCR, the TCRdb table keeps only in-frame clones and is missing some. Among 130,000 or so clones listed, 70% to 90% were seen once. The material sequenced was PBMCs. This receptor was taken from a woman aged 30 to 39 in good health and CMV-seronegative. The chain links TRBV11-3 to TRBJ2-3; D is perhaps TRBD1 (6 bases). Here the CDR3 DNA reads TGTGCCAGCAGCTTAAGCCGGGACAAGAGCACAGATACGCAGTATTTT. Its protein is CASSLSRDKSTDTQYF. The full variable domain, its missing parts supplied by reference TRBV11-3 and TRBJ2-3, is EAGVVQSPRYKIIEKKQPVAFWCNPISGHNTLYWYLQNLGQGPELLIRYENEEAVDDSQLPKDRFSAERLKGVDSTLKIQPAELGDSAVYLCASSLSRDKSTDTQYFGPGTRLTVL.